These 10 T cell receptor beta chains came from one sample sequenced in a study of vaccination and CD4 T cells after COVID-19. Treatment defined: roughly 10-day PBMC culture with coronavirus spike peptide pools or control peptides (ViraFEST assay). It was before the COVID-19 pandemic (2011-2018) that the unexposed donor's CD4+ T cells were collected. Antigens of these TCRs are unknown. Cultured CD4+ T-cell DNA underwent Oncomine TCR Beta short-read sequencing. One entry per CDR3 protein results from TCRdb running MiXCR on the PCR reads. Of around 8,000 distinct CDR3 sequences listed, 45% are singletons. Sequencing was performed on CD4+ T cells from blood, cultured in vitro. All receptors come from a human donor in good health.

This clonotype was counted once. The chain joins TRBV5-4 to TRBJ2-1; 9 bases map to TRBD1. From germline, CDR1 is SGHNT and CDR2 YYREEE (reference sequence). Trimming at V came to 0 bases and at J to 9 bases, leaving 7 bases not matched to a gene. The CDR3 consists of 15 residues. CDR3 coding DNA: TGTGCCAGCAGCTTGGAAGGGACAGGGATAGGTGAGCAGTTCTTC. Translation: CASSLEGTGIGEQFF.

CDR3 residues: CASSLTGTEAFF. The CDR3 DNA is TGTGCCAGCAGCTTGACCGGCACTGAAGCTTTCTTT. The chain is built from TRBV5-6 and TRBJ1-1; D uncertain. Trimming removed 1 base from V and 4 bases from J, with 5 bases in between. Germline V gene data show CDR1 as SGHDT and CDR2 as YYEEEE. This CDR3 spans 12 amino acids.

This clonotype was picked up a small number of times. The chain uses TRBV20-1 and TRBJ1-3; D is unclear. The germline V and J ends were trimmed by 0 bases and 0 bases, with 12 bases remaining between them. The CDR3 is made up of 16 amino acids. Germline V lookup: CDR1 DFQATT, CDR2 SNEGSKA (reference sequence). The CDR3 region is CSARDLKRHSGNTIYF. The CDR3, as DNA: TGCAGTGCTAGAGATCTTAAGAGACACTCTGGAAACACCATATATTTT.

The V call is TRBV4-1, the J call TRBJ2-5; D is perhaps TRBD1 (8 bases). This CDR3 contains 15 residues. V was clipped by 1 base and J by 4 bases, with 13 bases between them. Germline V gene sequence: CDR1 MGHRA, CDR2 YSYEKL. CDR3 loop: CASSQVDREGETQYF. CDR3 DNA sequence: TGCGCCAGCAGCCAAGTGGACAGGGAGGGAGAGACCCAGTACTTC.

The gene calls are TRBV24-1 and TRBJ2-7; D uncertain. CDR3 length: 15 amino acids. Between the trimmed V and J ends, which lost 3 bases and 7 bases, there was a span of 18 bases. Germline assignment: CDR1 KGHDR and CDR2 SFDVKD. The CDR3 loop reads CATSDPLRFGQEQYF. The CDR3 bases are TGTGCCACCAGTGATCCGCTCAGGTTCGGGCAAGAGCAGTACTTC.

The DNA of the CDR3 is TGTGCCAGCAGACAGGGCCCTAGCTGGGATCAGCCCCAGCATTTT. Encoded protein: CASRQGPSWDQPQHF. The chain carries TRBV7-2 and TRBJ1-5, with D possibly matching TRBD1 (6 bases). Germline V CDR1 and CDR2: SGHTA, FQGNSA. The V end lost 6 bases, the J end lost 5 bases, and 17 bases lay between the germline ends. The CDR3 totals 15 residues. The whole variable domain, remainder taken from reference TRBV7-2 and TRBJ1-5, is GAGVSQSPSNKVTEKGKDVELRCDPISGHTALYWYRQSLGQGLEFLIYFQGNSAPDKSGLPSDRFSAERTGGSVSTLTIQRTQQEDSAVYLCASRQGPSWDQPQHFGDGTRLSIL.

This clonotype came up a few times. The chain has TRBV6-1 and TRBJ1-5; possible D gene TRBD1, 5 bases. V was cut by 3 bases and J by 2 bases, with 5 bases left in between. The CDR3 is made up of 13 amino acids. Per germline, CDR1 MNHNS and CDR2 SASEGT. The CDR3 here is CASSEGRNQPQHF. The CDR3 coding sequence is TGTGCCAGCAGTGAGGGGCGCAATCAGCCCCAGCATTTT.

This clonotype was seen a handful of times. This chain links TRBV19 with TRBJ2-5; either TRBD1 or TRBD2 may supply D (6 bases each). Germline V gene sequence: CDR1 LNHDA, CDR2 SQIVND (reference sequence). Trimming pared 6 bases from V and 4 bases from J, leaving 12 bases between. The CDR3 sequence is 13 residues long. CDR3 in amino acids: CASREGGSETQYF. In DNA form, the CDR3 reads TGTGCCAGTAGGGAGGGGGGCTCAGAGACCCAGTACTTC.

There are a few counts of this clonotype. The V gene is TRBV15, the J gene TRBJ2-3; 11 bases are shared with TRBD2. With V trimmed by 2 bases and J by 2 bases, 9 bases remained unmatched. This CDR3 has 18 amino acids. Germline CDR1 and CDR2: LNHNV and YYDKDF (reference sequence). CDR3 loop: CATSRTGTSGTPTDTQYF. The CDR3 region has the DNA TGTGCCACCAGCAGAACCGGGACTAGCGGAACCCCCACAGATACGCAGTATTTT. Drawing the rest from reference TRBV15 and TRBJ2-3, the complete variable domain is DAMVIQNPRYQVTQFGKPVTLSCSQTLNHNVMYWYQQKSSQAPKLLFHYYDKDFNNEADTPDNFQSRRPNTSFCFLDIRSPGLGDTAMYLCATSRTGTSGTPTDTQYFGPGTRLTVL.

The chain recombines TRBV2 with TRBJ1-2; D gene ambiguous. V was clipped by 3 bases and J by 6 bases, with 11 bases between them. The CDR3 spans 13 residues. Germline CDR1 reads SNHLY; CDR2 reads FYNNEI. CDR3 amino acids: CASSEARPDGYTF. The CDR3 nucleotides read TGTGCCAGCAGTGAGGCCCGTCCCGATGGCTACACCTTC.